The TCR beta chain under discussion was sequenced for a study of cytomegalovirus exposure and HLA in healthy donors. Per germline, CDR1 SEHNR and CDR2 FQNEAQ (reference sequence). The V and J ends lost 4 bases and 8 bases respectively, with 8 bases between them. This CDR3 comprises 12 residues. Researchers ran the PCR with 60 Vbeta and 13 Jbeta primers. Libraries were prepared by immunoSEQ multiplex PCR; TCRdb keeps only in-frame clonotypes and omits some of them. The table has roughly 200,000 clones, less than 85% seen once. Sequenced material: PBMCs. This clonotype was obtained from a girl between 5 and 17 years old in good health and CMV-seropositive. The chain couples TRBV7-9 to TRBJ1-4; D call uncertain. The CDR3 sequence is CASSSIYEKLFF. In DNA, the CDR3 is TGTGCCAGCAGCTCGATCTACGAAAAACTGTTTTTT.